What follows are 3 T cell receptor beta chains derived from one specimen sequenced in a study of cytomegalovirus exposure and HLA in healthy donors. Vbeta (60) and Jbeta (13) primers were used in the PCR. The protocol was immunoSEQ multiplex PCR, while the TCRdb copy is restricted to in-frame clones and leaves out a portion. Of about 200,000 clones in the sample, 80% to 90% were seen once. Material: PBMCs. These receptor sequences come from a young man in good health and CMV-seronegative.

The chain has TRBV18 and TRBJ2-5; 9 bases fit TRBD2. Germline loops: CDR1 KGHSH, CDR2 LQKENI. There are 15 residues in the CDR3. J lost 2 bases, V lost 3 bases, and 4 bases had no gene match. The chain's CDR3 is CASSPTSGGQETQYF. CDR3 DNA sequence: TGTGCCAGCTCACCTACCAGCGGGGGGCAAGAGACCCAGTACTTC.

The V call is TRBV28, the J call TRBJ1-2, with unresolved D. V lost 6 bases to trimming and J lost 6 bases, with 14 bases between them. CDR3 length: 13 residues. Germline V gene sequence: CDR1 MDHEN, CDR2 SYDVKM. The CDR3 is CASRYRVQNGYTF. The CDR3 DNA sequence: TGTGCCAGCAGGTATCGGGTGCAGAATGGCTACACCTTC.

The V call is TRBV23-1, the J call TRBJ2-5, with D tentatively TRBD2 (5 bases). TRBV23-1 is an ORF, with its function uncertain. This CDR3 region has 14 residues. V was pared by 7 bases and J by 5 bases, with 17 bases between. The CDR3 reads CASKGVEGVETQYF. CDR3 nucleotides: TGCGCCAGCAAGGGAGTAGAAGGTGTGGAGACCCAGTACTTC.